The subject of this entry is one T cell receptor beta chain. Which antigen it targets is not known. There are no base qualities to consult, and no much larger clone falls within one base. The CDR3 sequence holds 16 residues, the cysteine and phenylalanine included. The CDR3 DNA has 48 bases and is translated from base 1. At the junction V is shortened by 3 bases and J by 4 bases, with 15 bases in between. From the germline V gene, CDR1 is MGHRA and CDR2 is YSYEKL. This entry belongs to a study of blood T cell repertoires in COVID-19 (dated by TCRdb to the early 2020s). Concerning the study at large: Samples covering the acute and convalescent phases of COVID-19 were provided by collaborators in the United States, Italy and Spain. The sample metadata nearly always contained a de-identified subject ID, COVID-19 status, age in years and sex. The prospective study material was composed of cDNA or gDNA derived from T cells, B-cell-depleted T cells, or PBMCs. The repertoires were made available in a free public database intended to serve as a resource for research on the immune response to SARS-CoV-2. Deeply sampled blood TCRbeta repertoires from subjects exposed to, actively infected with, or recovered from COVID-19 were included in the dataset. Samples were obtained from the ongoing ImmuneRACE study (first 160 participants) and from 1,254 subjects provided by 6 global collaborators. Where available, HLA class I and class II types were taken from metadata supplied by the sample provider and were not determined by assay-based typing. General conclusions and limits of the study: The quantity of clinical and demographic metadata differed by source and by participant and was supplied without curation.

One collaborating source in Seattle enrolled patients during active infection and followed them longitudinally through the course of disease. The collaborating institutions used their own protocols to collect whole blood in K2EDTA tubes. For TCRbeta analysis, collaborator samples were shipped as frozen whole blood, as isolated PBMCs, or as DNA extracted from either sample type. The immunoSEQ Assay, a bias-controlled multiplex PCR, was used to amplify TCRbeta CDR3 regions from genomic DNA. Per the authors' processing: The number of nucleated cells in each sample was estimated by amplification of reference gene primers within the assay. To quantify the absolute abundance of each unique TCRbeta CDR3 rearrangement, sequence reads were collapsed and filtered. Productive Simpson clonality was computed per sample as the square root of Simpson's diversity index over productive rearrangements. TCRdb holds this immuneACCESS table with in-frame rearrangements only. Some clones are missing; in checked studies, unresolved V genes explain under half, and the rest has no known cause. V, J and clone size are taken as reported in that table, and D and trimming were inferred from the DNA itself. The sample table shows a few hundred thousand clones, and about 90% are seen once. About 0.91% of the sample lies in the top ten.

The TCR originated in a man aged 18 to 29 with COVID-19, enrolled during active disease. Sequencing was carried out using peripheral blood. The chain couples TRBV4-1 to TRBJ1-4; tentative D gene TRBD1, with 6 bases matching. The CDR3 loop reads CASSQDHRANNEKLFF. At the DNA level, the sequence is TGCGCCAGCAGCCAGGACCACAGGGCCAATAATGAAAAACTGTTTTTT.